This T cell receptor (beta chain) was observed in a study of response to subunit inactivated influenza vaccine. At least ten counts were recorded for this clonotype. What it binds is unknown. Findings and limits, study-wide: Seasonal influenza vaccination, on each occasion, was suggested by the authors to recruit few new T cells.

TCRdb re-called the RT-PCR reads through MiXCR, storing one row per CDR3 protein. The top ten clones hold less than 9% of a sample with some 600,000 distinct CDR3 sequences, 14% of them seen once. This CDR3 region has 14 residues. The junction had 18 bases not matched to a gene; V was cut back by 6 bases and J by 15 bases. Germline CDR1 and CDR2: SQVTM and ANQGSEA. The chain uses TRBV29-1 and TRBJ2-1; 9 nucleotides match TRBD1. This TCR came from a man in his forties or fifties who received an inactivated influenza vaccine. Source: PBMCs from blood, taken around two weeks before vaccination. The CDR3 loop reads CSVDSDGTGLSRFF. The CDR3 DNA reads as TGCAGCGTAGACTCCGATGGGACAGGGCTTTCGCGGTTCTTC.